This is a list of T cell receptor beta chains from one sample in a study of blood T cell repertoires in COVID-19. Sequenced by immunoSEQ multiplex PCR; TCRdb stores in-frame clones only, minus some. The table includes 40,000 to 50,000 clones, approximately 85% detected once. Sample: peripheral blood. These TCRs come from a man aged 35 to 55 with active or convalescent COVID-19. Both conserved end residues are part of each CDR3. The D gene is left open where the match is weak. Size tells how often a clone was seen (once, few, many) or the class of an expanded clone, and some rows leave it out.

size: NA; V: TRBV5-4; J: TRBJ1-2; D: NA; CDR3: CASSLSKADGYTF; DNA: TGTGCCAGCAGCCTATCGAAGGCGGATGGCTACACCTTC
size: NA; V: TRBV4-1; J: TRBJ2-1; D: NA; CDR3: CASSPTLAREPNEQFF; DNA: TGCGCCAGCAGCCCCACGCTGGCTCGGGAGCCTAATGAGCAGTTCTTC
size: NA; V: TRBV4-3; J: TRBJ1-1; D: NA; CDR3: CASSQEVRRVGDEAFF; DNA: TGCGCCAGCAGCCAAGAAGTGAGGCGGGTTGGGGATGAAGCTTTCTTT
size: NA; V: TRBV29-1; J: TRBJ2-7; D: NA; CDR3: CSVGGATGGPEQYF; DNA: TGCAGCGTTGGTGGCGCGACAGGTGGTCCCGAGCAGTACTTC
size: once; V: TRBV28; J: TRBJ2-7; D: TRBD1; CDR3: CASSLSQGAGFDEQYF; DNA: TGTGCCAGCAGTCTCTCCCAGGGGGCAGGTTTCGACGAGCAGTACTTC
size: few; V: TRBV30; J: TRBJ2-2; D: NA; CDR3: CAWSVGAWELFF; DNA: TGTGCCTGGAGTGTGGGGGCTTGGGAGCTGTTTTTT
size: NA; V: TRBV30; J: TRBJ1-3; D: TRBD1; CDR3: CAWSLTGTFGNTIYF; DNA: TGTGCCTGGAGTCTGACAGGGACATTCGGAAACACCATATATTTT
size: once; V: TRBV10-3; J: TRBJ1-1; D: NA; CDR3: CAISESARKNTEAFF; DNA: TGTGCCATCAGTGAGTCGGCCAGAAAAAACACTGAAGCTTTCTTT
size: few; V: TRBV6-5; J: TRBJ1-1; D: NA; CDR3: CASSYTGTSLNTEAFF; DNA: TGTGCCAGCAGTTACACGGGAACTAGCTTGAACACTGAAGCTTTCTTT
size: NA; V: TRBV27; J: TRBJ1-2; D: TRBD1; CDR3: CASSLYRGYGYTF; DNA: TGTGCCAGCAGTTTATACAGGGGGTACGGCTACACCTTC
size: once; V: TRBV24-1; J: TRBJ2-3; D: NA; CDR3: CATETQNTDTQYF; DNA: TGTGCCACCGAAACACAGAACACAGATACGCAGTATTTT
size: NA; V: TRBV7-9; J: TRBJ1-1; D: TRBD1; CDR3: CASSIWTGGMNTEAFF; DNA: TGTGCCAGCAGCATCTGGACAGGGGGAATGAACACTGAAGCTTTCTTT
size: NA; V: TRBV19; J: TRBJ1-4; D: NA; CDR3: CATSRGPTNEKLFF; DNA: TGTGCCACCTCCCGCGGGCCAACTAATGAAAAACTGTTTTTT
size: NA; V: TRBV4-1; J: TRBJ2-3; D: NA; CDR3: CASSLGTDTQYF; DNA: TGCGCCAGCAGCCTCGGCACAGATACGCAGTATTTT
size: NA; V: TRBV5-4; J: TRBJ2-6; D: NA; CDR3: CASSLISSGANVLTF; DNA: TGTGCCAGCAGCTTAATTAGCTCTGGGGCCAACGTCCTGACTTTC
size: NA; V: TRBV2; J: TRBJ1-4; D: NA; CDR3: CASSVRRATNEKLFF; DNA: TGTGCCAGCAGTGTGAGGCGTGCAACTAATGAAAAACTGTTTTTT
size: NA; V: TRBV19; J: TRBJ2-4; D: TRBD1; CDR3: CASSSPGQGGNIQYF; DNA: TGTGCCAGTAGTAGCCCCGGACAGGGGGGAAACATTCAGTACTTC
size: once; V: TRBV5-1; J: TRBJ2-7; D: TRBD1; CDR3: CASSPGQGIFYEQYF; DNA: TGCGCCAGCAGCCCGGGACAGGGAATATTCTACGAGCAGTACTTC
size: NA; V: TRBV7-2; J: TRBJ1-2; D: NA; CDR3: CASSLVGGGNYGYTF; DNA: TGTGCCAGCAGCTTAGTTGGCGGGGGCAACTATGGCTACACCTTC
size: NA; V: TRBV4-1; J: TRBJ2-2; D: TRBD2; CDR3: CASSQGLAGALTGELFF; DNA: TGCGCCAGCAGCCAAGGACTAGCGGGAGCTCTCACCGGGGAGCTGTTTTTT
size: NA; V: TRBV5-5; J: TRBJ1-2; D: TRBD1; CDR3: CASSLTGQGGGYTF; DNA: TGTGCCAGCAGCTTAACGGGACAGGGTGGCGGCTACACCTTC
size: few; V: TRBV24-1; J: TRBJ1-2; D: TRBD1; CDR3: CATSDSGQGVYYGYTF; DNA: TGTGCCACCAGTGATTCGGGACAGGGGGTCTACTATGGCTACACCTTC
size: NA; V: TRBV6-5; J: TRBJ1-1; D: NA; CDR3: CASSYSIGGQTEAFF; DNA: TGTGCCAGCAGTTACTCGATCGGGGGTCAGACTGAAGCTTTCTTT
size: NA; V: TRBV25-1; J: TRBJ2-7; D: TRBD1; CDR3: CASSGKTGTGINEQYF; DNA: TGTGCCAGCAGTGGCAAAACCGGGACAGGGATCAACGAGCAGTACTTC
size: once; V: TRBV28; J: TRBJ2-7; D: NA; CDR3: CASSSPSVHYEQYF; DNA: TGTGCCAGCAGTTCCCCTAGCGTACACTACGAGCAGTACTTC
size: NA; V: TRBV5-1; J: TRBJ2-7; D: NA; CDR3: CASNPGGTGTYEQYF; DNA: TGCGCCAGCAACCCCGGGGGGACAGGAACCTACGAGCAGTACTTC
size: NA; V: TRBV5-6; J: TRBJ2-7; D: NA; CDR3: CASSFSDTLNEYF; DNA: TGTGCCAGCAGCTTTAGTGACACCTTAAACGAGTACTTC
size: NA; V: TRBV6-5; J: TRBJ2-3; D: NA; CDR3: CASSYGPEPQYF; DNA: TGTGCCAGCAGTTATGGTCCTGAGCCGCAGTATTTT
size: few; V: TRBV21-1; J: TRBJ2-2; D: NA; CDR3: CASSNWGTCITGELFF; DNA: TGTGCCAGCAGCAATTGGGGGACTTGTATTACCGGGGAGCTGTTTTTT
size: NA; V: TRBV15; J: TRBJ1-2; D: TRBD1; CDR3: CATSGDHRGGYTF; DNA: TGTGCCACCAGCGGGGACCACAGGGGGGGCTACACCTTC
size: NA; V: TRBV3-1/TRBV3-2; J: TRBJ1-6; D: NA; CDR3: CASSQGGWNLRNSPLHF; DNA: TGTGCCAGCAGCCAAGGGGGCTGGAACCTAAGAAATTCACCCCTCCACTTT
size: NA; V: TRBV3-1/TRBV3-2; J: TRBJ2-7; D: TRBD2; CDR3: CASRGTSGKNEQYF; DNA: TGTGCCAGCAGGGGGACTAGCGGGAAAAACGAGCAGTACTTC
size: NA; V: TRBV5-6; J: TRBJ2-7; D: NA; CDR3: CASSRDYYEQYF; DNA: TGTGCCAGCAGCCGGGATTACTACGAGCAGTACTTC
size: NA; V: TRBV7-2; J: TRBJ2-1; D: TRBD2; CDR3: CASSQTSGGNEQFF; DNA: TGTGCCAGCAGCCAAACTAGCGGGGGGAATGAGCAGTTCTTC
size: NA; V: TRBV7-2; J: TRBJ1-5; D: NA; CDR3: CASSLGQGRNQPQHF; DNA: TGTGCCAGCAGCTTAGGGCAGGGAAGAAATCAGCCCCAGCATTTT
size: NA; V: TRBV19; J: TRBJ2-6; D: NA; CDR3: CASSSQGSANVLTF; DNA: TGTGCCAGTAGTTCCCAAGGTAGCGCCAACGTCCTGACTTTC
size: NA; V: TRBV5-4; J: TRBJ2-5; D: TRBD2; CDR3: CASSFPSGGETQYF; DNA: TGTGCCAGCAGCTTTCCTAGCGGTGGGGAGACCCAGTACTTC
size: NA; V: TRBV5-4; J: TRBJ2-5; D: TRBD1; CDR3: CASSRLTGQGNGETQYF; DNA: TGTGCCAGCAGCCGGCTAACCGGACAGGGAAATGGAGAGACCCAGTACTTC
size: NA; V: TRBV24-1; J: TRBJ1-5; D: NA; CDR3: CAQSQGGSFSGNQPQHF; DNA: TGTGCCCAATCCCAGGGCGGTAGCTTCTCTGGCAATCAGCCCCAGCATTTT
size: NA; V: TRBV12-5; J: TRBJ2-3; D: NA; CDR3: CASGLGQIVDTQYF; DNA: TGTGCTAGTGGTTTGGGGCAGATCGTGGATACGCAGTATTTT
size: NA; V: TRBV29-1; J: TRBJ2-1; D: NA; CDR3: CSVDTGLSYNEQFF; DNA: TGCAGCGTTGATACAGGGCTCTCCTACAATGAGCAGTTCTTC
size: NA; V: TRBV4-1; J: TRBJ2-6; D: TRBD1; CDR3: CASSQLTGSGANVLTF; DNA: TGCGCCAGCAGCCAATTGACAGGGTCTGGGGCCAACGTCCTGACTTTC